The next 32 T cell receptor beta chains were all read from a single sample in a study of cytomegalovirus exposure and HLA in healthy donors. With 60 Vbeta and 13 Jbeta primers, the PCR was carried out. Clones were sequenced by immunoSEQ multiplex PCR, and TCRdb holds only the in-frame ones, with some missing. The top ten clones hold roughly 5.3% of a sample with 150,000 to 180,000 clones, around 84% of them seen once. Sequencing was done on a sample of PBMCs. The receptor source for this set is a woman between 40 and 55 years old in good health and CMV-seropositive.

This clone showed up just once. The rearrangement joins TRBV4-2 to TRBJ2-7; 11 nucleotides agree with TRBD2. The CDR3 is 16 amino acids. The V segment lost 0 bases and the J segment 1 base; nucleotides outside the gene matches: 2. Looked up from germline, CDR1 is LGHNA and CDR2 is YNFKEQ. CDR3 amino acids: CASSQEGTSGSYEQYF. The CDR3 nucleotides read TGTGCCAGCAGCCAAGAAGGGACTAGCGGATCCTACGAGCAGTACTTC.

V gene TRBV5-4 combines with J gene TRBJ2-1, with D possibly being TRBD2 (5 bases). V gave up 0 bases and J gave up 7 bases, with 11 bases separating them. This CDR3 spans 14 amino acids. The germline gives CDR1 SGHNT, CDR2 YYREEE (reference sequence). The CDR3 DNA reads TGTGCCAGCAGCTTGGCGGGAATGGGAAATGAGCAGTTCTTC. Its protein is CASSLAGMGNEQFF.

The sample holds a few counts of this clone. V is TRBV19 and J is TRBJ1-1, with TRBD1 matching over 8 bases. The germline gives CDR1 LNHDA, CDR2 SQIVND (reference sequence). V lost 3 bases, J lost 8 bases, and 8 bases stayed unmatched. The CDR3 is 14 residues long. The CDR3 here is CASSMTLDRAEAFF. The CDR3 coding sequence is TGTGCCAGTAGTATGACGCTGGACAGGGCAGAAGCTTTCTTT.

This rearrangement joins TRBV5-1 to TRBJ2-1; D gene ambiguous. Germline CDR1 reads SGHRS; CDR2 reads YFSETQ. The CDR3 extends over 17 amino acids. V dropped 0 bases and J dropped 0 bases, with 13 bases sitting between them. CDR3 protein: CASSLGRSGNSYNEQFF. CDR3 coding DNA: TGCGCCAGCAGCTTGGGGCGGAGTGGTAACTCCTACAATGAGCAGTTCTTC. Together with reference TRBV5-1 and TRBJ2-1, the CDR3 gives the full variable domain: KAGVTQTPRYLIKTRGQQVTLSCSPISGHRSVSWYQQTPGQGLQFLFEYFSETQRNKGNFPGRFSGRQFSNSRSEMNVSTLELGDSALYLCASSLGRSGNSYNEQFFGPGTRLTVL.

This chain links TRBV7-9 with TRBJ2-3, with 7 bases fitting TRBD2. Germline CDR1 and CDR2: SEHNR and FQNEAQ (reference sequence). The CDR3 is 15 residues long. V trimming: 2 bases; J trimming: 3 bases; junction bases outside the gene matches: 5. CDR3 sequence (DNA): TGTGCCAGCAGCTTACGCGGGAGCGGTACAGATACGCAGTATTTT. Its translation is CASSLRGSGTDTQYF.

The chain recombines TRBV5-1 with TRBJ1-1; no firm D call. Germline lookup yields CDR1 SGHRS and CDR2 YFSETQ. The CDR3 sequence is 14 residues long. Trimming stripped 0 bases from V and 1 base from J, with 7 bases between. The CDR3 region is CASSLASRNTEAFF. The DNA for the CDR3 is TGCGCCAGCAGCTTGGCCTCGAGGAACACTGAAGCTTTCTTT.

The chain couples TRBV6-5 to TRBJ1-5, with 7 positions matching TRBD1. V shed 6 bases and J 4 bases; nucleotides not matched to a gene: 9. Germline loops: CDR1 MNHEY, CDR2 SVGAGI. This CDR3 contains 15 residues. The CDR3 sequence is CASSRQGIRNQPQHF. The CDR3, as DNA: TGTGCCAGCAGCAGACAGGGAATTCGGAATCAGCCCCAGCATTTT.

The chain is built from TRBV27 and TRBJ2-1; 10 bases agree with TRBD2. Trimming at V came to 4 bases and at J to 5 bases, leaving 8 bases not matched to a gene. Germline-derived CDR1 and CDR2 are MNHEY and SMNVEV (reference sequence). The CDR3 loop spans 16 amino acids. Here the CDR3 reads CASSSASGSVHNEQFF. The CDR3 nucleotides read TGTGCCAGCAGTTCCGCTAGCGGGAGTGTCCACAATGAGCAGTTCTTC.

This chain uses TRBV5-6 with TRBJ2-7, with 7 bases fitting TRBD2. The CDR3 is 16 residues long. V lost 3 bases to trimming and J lost 2 bases; unmatched junction nucleotides: 11. CDR1 and CDR2 (germline): SGHDT, YYEEEE. CDR3 nucleotide sequence: TGTGCCAGCAGCTGGGGGGGACGGGGGAGGGCCTACGAGCAGTACTTC. It codes for CASSWGGRGRAYEQYF.

The V gene is TRBV30, the J gene TRBJ2-6; TRBD1 might be the D (5 bases). V lost 5 bases and J lost 0, with 11 bases in between. Per germline, CDR1 GTSNPN and CDR2 SVGIG (reference sequence). The CDR3 length is 15 residues. CDR3 nucleotide sequence: TGTGCCTGGGACAGACAGCTCTCTGGGGCCAACGTCCTGACTTTC. This gives the protein CAWDRQLSGANVLTF.

V gene TRBV19 combines with J gene TRBJ2-1; TRBD2 matches 11 bases. Germline CDR1 is LNHDA and CDR2 is SQIVND (reference sequence). This CDR3 spans 14 amino acids. Trimming removed 7 bases from V and 6 bases from J; junction bases left unmatched: 5. CDR3 amino acids: CASITSGSGNEQFF. For the CDR3, the DNA is TGTGCCAGTATCACTAGCGGGAGTGGCAATGAGCAGTTCTTC.

The rearrangement joins TRBV11-2 to TRBJ1-4, with D possibly being TRBD1 (5 bases). Trimming pared 1 base from V and 5 bases from J, leaving 8 bases between. This CDR3 region has 14 residues. The V gene's germline CDR1 is SGHAT and CDR2 FQNNGV. DNA for the CDR3: TGTGCCAGCAGCTTAGGGGCAGGGAATGAAAAACTGTTTTTT. Its protein is CASSLGAGNEKLFF.

The chain carries TRBV18 and TRBJ1-5; a weak D match, TRBD1 (5 bases). This CDR3 region has 15 residues. From germline, CDR1 is KGHSH and CDR2 LQKENI. Trimming stripped 4 bases from V and 2 bases from J, with 12 bases between. CDR3 coding DNA: TGTGCCAGCTCACAAGGGACTTCGGGCAATCAGCCCCAGCATTTT. It encodes CASSQGTSGNQPQHF.

The chain carries TRBV28 and TRBJ1-5; the D gene is possibly TRBD1 (6 bases). Trimming cost V 10 bases and J 0 bases, with 19 bases left between them. The CDR3 is made up of 16 amino acids. CDR1 is MDHEN and CDR2 is SYDVKM in the germline V gene. CDR3 region: CATGGPVAYSNQPQHF. In nucleotides, the CDR3 is TGTGCCACCGGGGGGCCCGTAGCATATAGCAATCAGCCCCAGCATTTT.

This chain joins TRBV18 and TRBJ2-2; D is uncertain. The germline V gene has CDR1 KGHSH and CDR2 LQKENI. The ends were cut back, 9 bases at V and 2 bases at J, with 4 bases in the middle. The CDR3 covers 11 residues. The CDR3 loop is CASLNTGELFF. CDR3 nucleotide sequence: TGTGCCAGTCTTAACACCGGGGAGCTGTTTTTT.

This clone turned up a few times. The V and J genes are TRBV27 and TRBJ2-1, with D possibly TRBD2 on 6 matching bases. This CDR3 contains 12 residues. Per germline, CDR1 MNHEY and CDR2 SMNVEV (reference sequence). The V gene lost 5 bases and the J gene lost 10 bases, with 12 bases spanning the gap. This CDR3 reads CASSPGTGEQFF. The CDR3 DNA follows: TGTGCCAGCAGTCCCGGGACTGGAGAGCAGTTCTTC.

The chain links TRBV19 to TRBJ1-1, with TRBD1 matching 8 bases. The germline V gene has CDR1 LNHDA and CDR2 SQIVND (reference sequence). J gave up 6 bases and V 6 bases, and 12 bases lay outside the gene matches. The CDR3 is 15 residues long. CDR3 DNA: TGTGCCAGTAGCAGGGGAAAGACAGGGGTGGCTGAAGCTTTCTTT. As protein: CASSRGKTGVAEAFF.

In the case of this clone: The sample contains more than one DNA sequence encoding this CDR3. The V and J genes are TRBV4-2 and TRBJ2-7, with 8 bases that match TRBD2. This CDR3 is built from 15 residues. The V gene end was trimmed by 0 bases and the J gene end by 0 bases; junction bases not matched to a gene: 1. The germline gives CDR1 LGHNA, CDR2 YNFKEQ. CDR3 loop: CASSQESGSSYEQYF. CDR3 DNA sequence: TGTGCCAGCAGCCAAGAGAGCGGGAGCTCCTACGAGCAGTACTTC.

The chain joins TRBV6-5 to TRBJ1-5; D remains unclear. Trimming took off 5 bases at V and 6 bases at J, with 11 bases between the two ends. Germline CDR1 reads MNHEY; CDR2 reads SVGAGI. This CDR3 region has 13 residues. CDR3 protein: CASSRAPGQPQHF. DNA of the CDR3: TGTGCCAGCAGTAGAGCCCCGGGTCAGCCCCAGCATTTT.

This clone was observed a few times. The chain joins TRBV19 to TRBJ2-7; 8 nucleotides agree with TRBD1. Germline lookup yields CDR1 LNHDA and CDR2 SQIVND (reference sequence). The CDR3 runs 15 residues. Germline trimming cut 6 bases from V and 4 bases from J; bases unmatched to any gene: 11. CDR3 protein: CASSPTAGGPYEQYF. The CDR3 DNA follows: TGTGCCAGTAGCCCGACGGCAGGGGGCCCATACGAGCAGTACTTC.

The J gene is TRBJ1-5, the V gene TRBV4-1, with TRBD1 matching 8 bases. The germline V gene has CDR1 MGHRA and CDR2 YSYEKL. Germline trimming cut 0 bases from V and 5 bases from J; bases unmatched to any gene: 9. This CDR3 comprises 17 residues. This chain's CDR3 is CASSQDERQGLDQPQHF. The CDR3 DNA follows: TGCGCCAGCAGCCAAGACGAGCGACAGGGGTTAGATCAGCCCCAGCATTTT.

This clone has just a few counts. This chain joins TRBV5-1 and TRBJ1-4; 8 bases line up with TRBD1. The junction had 5 bases not matched to a gene; V was cut back by 5 bases and J by 8 bases. The CDR3 extends over 13 amino acids. Germline assignment: CDR1 SGHRS and CDR2 YFSETQ. CDR3 DNA: TGCGCCAGCAGTGAGACAGGGGCGGAAAAACTGTTTTTT. Amino acid sequence: CASSETGAEKLFF.

This chain connects TRBV19 to TRBJ2-2, with D uncertain. From germline, CDR1 is LNHDA and CDR2 SQIVND (reference sequence). The CDR3 has 16 residues. Trimming took 7 bases from V and 0 from J, leaving 15 bases between them. CDR3 amino acids: CASTTPGKPNTGELFF. DNA for the CDR3: TGTGCCAGTACAACACCTGGCAAACCGAACACCGGGGAGCTGTTTTTT.

V usage is TRBV30 and J usage is TRBJ1-1, with 10 nucleotides matching TRBD1. CDR1 is GTSNPN and CDR2 is SVGIG in the germline V gene (reference sequence). Trimming at V came to 4 bases and at J to 3 bases, leaving 2 bases not matched to a gene. The CDR3 consists of 13 residues. The DNA for the CDR3 is TGTGCCTGGACTGGGACAGGGGACACTGAAGCTTTCTTT. This gives the protein CAWTGTGDTEAFF.

This clone was observed a few times. The chain couples TRBV7-9 to TRBJ2-6, with a possible D match to TRBD1 (5 bases). The CDR3 sequence is 17 residues long. Trimming cost V 1 base and J 0 bases, with 10 bases left between them. Germline V gene lookup returns CDR1 SEHNR and CDR2 FQNEAQ (reference sequence). This CDR3 reads CASSLGSGISGANVLTF. The CDR3, as DNA: TGTGCCAGCAGCTTAGGATCAGGGATCTCTGGGGCCAACGTCCTGACTTTC.

The J gene is TRBJ2-5, the V gene TRBV5-4; D uncertain. V lost 6 bases, J lost 1 base, and 13 bases lay in between. The CDR3 totals 14 residues. CDR1 SGHNT and CDR2 YYREEE come from the germline V gene (reference sequence). The CDR3 here is CASTSWSTQETQYF. The CDR3, as DNA: TGTGCCAGCACCTCGTGGAGCACCCAAGAGACCCAGTACTTC.

The V and J genes are TRBV10-2 and TRBJ1-2; D is uncertain. CDR1 WSHSY and CDR2 SAAADI come from the germline V gene. V lost 3 bases and J lost 4, with 9 bases in between. The CDR3 contains 13 residues. The CDR3 loop reads CASSDSTVYGYTF. DNA for the CDR3: TGCGCCAGCAGTGATTCAACTGTCTATGGCTACACCTTC.

The chain joins TRBV6-1 to TRBJ2-7; 11 bases line up with TRBD2. Germline V lookup: CDR1 MNHNS, CDR2 SASEGT. This CDR3 has 15 residues. The junction had 7 bases not matched to a gene; V was cut back by 9 bases and J by 0 bases. The CDR3 sequence is CASTRTSGRSYEQYF. In DNA form, the CDR3 reads TGTGCCAGTACCCGGACTAGCGGGCGCTCCTACGAGCAGTACTTC.

This clone was seen only a few times. The genes are TRBV28 and TRBJ2-1; TRBD2 agrees at 11 bases. Germline V CDR1 and CDR2: MDHEN, SYDVKM. Trimming took 6 bases from V and 6 from J; bases not matched to a gene: 13. The CDR3 has 17 residues. CDR3 amino acids: CASSQTSGTWPGNEQFF. The DNA of the CDR3 is TGTGCCAGCAGCCAGACTAGCGGGACGTGGCCGGGCAATGAGCAGTTCTTC.

The gene calls are TRBV5-4 and TRBJ2-3; 12 bases match TRBD2. Germline CDR1 SGHNT, CDR2 YYREEE (reference sequence). V dropped 6 bases and J dropped 4; count of bases not matched to a gene: 12. The CDR3 is 17 residues long. CDR3 nucleotide sequence: TGTGCCAGCACAAATAAAGGACTAGCGGGATTCGCAGATACGCAGTATTTT. Its protein product is CASTNKGLAGFADTQYF.

The V gene is TRBV28, the J gene TRBJ1-2; TRBD1 might be the D (6 bases). CDR3 size: 12 residues. The germline V and J ends were trimmed by 3 bases and 6 bases, with 8 bases remaining between them. Germline CDR1 and CDR2: MDHEN and SYDVKM. CDR3: CASSLSGDGYTF. CDR3 nucleotide sequence: TGTGCCAGCAGTTTGTCAGGGGATGGCTACACCTTC.

This clone was picked up a small number of times. The chain combines TRBV18 with TRBJ1-2, with 9 nucleotides matching TRBD1. The length of the CDR3 is 15 residues. CDR1 and CDR2 (germline): KGHSH, LQKENI. The junction had 4 bases not matched to a gene; V was cut back by 3 bases and J by 2 bases. CDR3 loop: CASSPVDRGNYGYTF. DNA of the CDR3: TGTGCCAGCTCACCCGTGGACAGGGGCAACTATGGCTACACCTTC. Drawing the rest from reference TRBV18 and TRBJ1-2, the complete variable domain is NAGVMQNPRHLVRRRGQEARLRCSPMKGHSHVYWYRQLPEEGLKFMVYLQKENIIDESGMPKERFSAEFPKEGPSILRIQQVVRGDSAAYFCASSPVDRGNYGYTFGSGTRLTVV.